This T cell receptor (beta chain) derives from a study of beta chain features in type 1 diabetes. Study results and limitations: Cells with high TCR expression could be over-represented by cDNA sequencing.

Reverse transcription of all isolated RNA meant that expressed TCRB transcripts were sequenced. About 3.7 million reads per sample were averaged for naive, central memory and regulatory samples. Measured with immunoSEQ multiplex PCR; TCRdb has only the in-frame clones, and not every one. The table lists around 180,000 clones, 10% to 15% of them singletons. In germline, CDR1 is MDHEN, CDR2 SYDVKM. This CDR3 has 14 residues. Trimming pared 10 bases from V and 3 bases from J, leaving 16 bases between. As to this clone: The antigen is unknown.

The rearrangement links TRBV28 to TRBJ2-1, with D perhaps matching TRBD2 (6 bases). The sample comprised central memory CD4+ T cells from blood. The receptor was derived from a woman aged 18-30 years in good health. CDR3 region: CANSAGLDYNEQFF. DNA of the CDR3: TGTGCCAACTCGGCGGGACTGGACTACAATGAGCAGTTCTTC.